One sample yielded the 23 T cell receptor beta chains listed below, sequenced in a study of vaccination and CD4 T cells after COVID-19. Treatment here: approximately 9-day PBMC culture with coronavirus spike peptide pools or control peptides (ViraFEST assay). An unexposed donor provided the CD4+ T cells, which were collected before the COVID-19 pandemic (2011-2018). Sequenced with the Oncomine TCR Beta short-read assay was DNA taken from cultured CD4+ T cells. TCRdb independently ran MiXCR on the PCR reads; one entry per CDR3 protein. The sample comprises approximately 6,700 distinct CDR3 sequences, roughly 49% of which are singletons, and about 37% rests with the top ten. For these receptors, no antigen is known. Source material: CD4+ T cells from blood, cultured in vitro. These receptor sequences come from a human donor in good health.

This clonotype was picked up a small number of times. The chain is built from TRBV29-1 and TRBJ1-2; the D is unclear. The germline V gene has CDR1 SQVTM and CDR2 ANQGSEA. The CDR3 spans 14 residues. Deletions cut 0 bases from V and 6 bases from J, with 14 bases between. The CDR3 loop is CSVEDSAGFDGYTF. The CDR3 DNA reads as TGCAGCGTTGAAGATTCCGCGGGGTTCGATGGCTACACCTTC.

This clonotype has only one observation. The chain uses TRBV6-1 and TRBJ1-5; the D is unclear. From germline, CDR1 is MNHNS and CDR2 SASEGT. With 6 bases removed from V and 5 bases from J, the gap between germline ends came to 14 bases. The CDR3 is made up of 14 amino acids. CDR3: CASSLREADQPQHF. The CDR3 bases are TGTGCCAGCAGCCTCCGGGAAGCTGATCAGCCCCAGCATTTT.

The chain carries TRBV6-5 and TRBJ1-1; 7 positions agree with TRBD1. V lost 2 bases to trimming and J lost 5 bases; unmatched junction nucleotides: 5. The CDR3 totals 14 residues. From germline, CDR1 is MNHEY and CDR2 SVGAGI. In DNA form, the CDR3 reads TGTGCCAGCAGTTACGCAACAGGGGAGACTGAAGCTTTCTTT. Residues: CASSYATGETEAFF.

The V gene is TRBV19, the J gene TRBJ1-5; 8 nucleotides align to TRBD1. Germline trimming cut 9 bases from V and 5 bases from J; bases unmatched to any gene: 6. CDR3 length equals 13 residues. CDR1 and CDR2 (germline): LNHDA, SQIVND (reference sequence). CDR3 amino acids: CASGQGQYQPQHF. CDR3 sequence (DNA): TGTGCCAGCGGACAGGGCCAATATCAGCCCCAGCATTTT.

V gene TRBV5-1 combines with J gene TRBJ1-1; D remains unclear. This CDR3 has 14 residues. Germline CDR1 is SGHRS and CDR2 is YFSETQ. V dropped 3 bases and J dropped 7 bases, with 16 bases sitting between them. The CDR3 bases are TGCGCCAGCAGCTCCGGGGAGGATGTCGGTGAAGCTTTCTTT. Protein product: CASSSGEDVGEAFF.

This clonotype has only a few counts. This chain joins TRBV20-1 and TRBJ2-1; D is tentatively TRBD1 or TRBD2 (5 bases each). Germline V CDR1 and CDR2: DFQATT, SNEGSKA (reference sequence). Trimming took off 3 bases at V and 6 bases at J, with 6 bases between the two ends. This CDR3 comprises 11 residues. The CDR3 loop is CSASGGNEQFF. CDR3 DNA sequence: TGCAGTGCTAGTGGGGGCAATGAGCAGTTCTTC.

The gene calls are TRBV6-5 and TRBJ1-6, with D unresolved. Germline CDR1 reads MNHEY; CDR2 reads SVGAGI. V gave up 2 bases and J gave up 5 bases, with 7 bases separating them. There are 14 residues in the CDR3. Written as DNA, the CDR3 is TGTGCCAGCAGTTACCGGGAGAATAATTCACCCCTCCACTTT. It is translated as CASSYRENNSPLHF.

This rearrangement joins TRBV6-1 to TRBJ2-5, with D possibly matching TRBD1 (5 bases). Germline V gene lookup returns CDR1 MNHNS and CDR2 SASEGT. V lost 7 bases and J 2 bases, leaving 14 bases between the germline ends. The CDR3 covers 14 residues. The CDR3 coding sequence is TGTGCCAGCAAATTCTGGACAAGTCAAGAGACCCAGTACTTC. Protein: CASKFWTSQETQYF.

This clonotype was detected only once. This chain uses TRBV20-1 with TRBJ1-1; D not resolved. The length of the CDR3 is 13 residues. From germline, CDR1 is DFQATT and CDR2 SNEGSKA (reference sequence). Between the trimmed V and J ends, which lost 1 base and 3 bases, there was a span of 9 bases. The DNA for the CDR3 is TGCAGTGCTAGAGTCCAGGCAGACACTGAAGCTTTCTTT. Translated: CSARVQADTEAFF.

The chain is built from TRBV30 and TRBJ1-1; D not certain. V dropped 2 bases and J dropped 0 bases, with 7 bases sitting between them. The CDR3 covers 13 residues. Per germline, CDR1 GTSNPN and CDR2 SVGIG (reference sequence). The CDR3 loop reads CAWSRSMNTEAFF. The CDR3 coding sequence is TGTGCCTGGAGTCGGTCGATGAACACTGAAGCTTTCTTT.

The chain joins TRBV5-1 to TRBJ2-1, with 9 positions matching TRBD1. In germline, CDR1 is SGHRS, CDR2 YFSETQ. J lost 8 bases, V lost 4 bases, and 7 bases had no gene match. This CDR3 region has 14 residues. This chain's CDR3 is CASSGGTGWYEQFF. The CDR3 DNA sequence: TGCGCCAGCAGCGGCGGGACAGGGTGGTATGAGCAGTTCTTC.

The chain joins TRBV12-3 or TRBV12-4 to TRBJ1-5; D perhaps matches TRBD1 (5 bases). The length of the CDR3 is 15 residues. The ends were cut back, 6 bases at V and 0 bases at J, with 12 bases in the middle. CDR3 in DNA: TGTGCCAGCAGCCAAGACAGTAATAGCAATCAGCCCCAGCATTTT. Encoded protein: CASSQDSNSNQPQHF.

This clonotype was recorded only once. The rearrangement uses TRBV5-1 and TRBJ2-5; 11 nucleotides agree with TRBD2. Germline V gene data show CDR1 as SGHRS and CDR2 as YFSETQ. This CDR3 is 16 amino acids long. The V segment lost 6 bases and the J segment 2 bases; nucleotides outside the gene matches: 9. CDR3 loop: CASNFLTSGEQETQYF. The CDR3 nucleotides read TGCGCCAGCAACTTTTTGACTAGCGGGGAACAAGAGACCCAGTACTTC. The full variable domain, with the rest looked up from reference TRBV5-1 and TRBJ2-5, is KAGVTQTPRYLIKTRGQQVTLSCSPISGHRSVSWYQQTPGQGLQFLFEYFSETQRNKGNFPGRFSGRQFSNSRSEMNVSTLELGDSALYLCASNFLTSGEQETQYFGPGTRLLVL.

The J gene is TRBJ2-1, the V gene TRBV20-1; D remains unclear. Trimming stripped 0 bases from V and 6 bases from J, with 9 bases between. CDR1 DFQATT and CDR2 SNEGSKA come from the germline V gene (reference sequence). The CDR3 runs to 13 residues. The CDR3 sequence: CSAREWLANEQFF. CDR3 DNA sequence: TGCAGTGCTAGAGAATGGCTCGCCAATGAGCAGTTCTTC.

V usage is TRBV10-3 and J usage is TRBJ1-2, with D tentatively TRBD1 (5 bases). Trimming stripped 0 bases from V and 7 bases from J, with 9 bases between. Germline V gene data show CDR1 as ENHRY and CDR2 as SYGVKD. This CDR3 is 13 amino acids long. For the CDR3, the DNA is TGTGCCATCAGTGAGTCTACAGGATCTGGCTACACCTTC. Translated: CAISESTGSGYTF.

The table lists this clonotype with a few counts. The rearrangement joins TRBV30 to TRBJ1-5, with D possibly being TRBD1 (6 bases). The CDR3 has 15 residues. Per the germline V gene, CDR1 is GTSNPN and CDR2 is SVGIG (reference sequence). V was cut by 1 base and J by 1 base, with 11 bases left in between. CDR3 in amino acids: CAWSAGAVSNQPQHF. The CDR3 DNA reads TGTGCCTGGAGTGCAGGGGCGGTCAGCAATCAGCCCCAGCATTTT.

By sample share, this clonotype is medium-sized. The chain uses TRBV12-5 and TRBJ2-3; perhaps TRBD2 as D (6 bases). V lost 6 bases and J 0 bases, leaving 16 bases between the germline ends. CDR3 length equals 16 residues. Germline values: CDR1 LGHNT, CDR2 FRNRAP. DNA for the CDR3: TGTGCTAGTGGGGGGGACTCACCTTCCAGCACAGATACGCAGTATTTT. Translation gives CASGGDSPSSTDTQYF.

This chain joins TRBV19 and TRBJ2-2; D is undetermined. This CDR3 is 13 amino acids long. The V and J ends lost 7 bases and 1 base respectively, with 7 bases between them. Germline CDR1 is LNHDA and CDR2 is SQIVND (reference sequence). CDR3 in DNA: TGTGCCAGTATGTTAGGGAACACCGGGGAGCTGTTTTTT. Encoded protein: CASMLGNTGELFF.

J is TRBJ1-2 and V is TRBV6-1; 9 bases are shared with TRBD1. The junction had 4 bases not matched to a gene; V was cut back by 3 bases and J by 2 bases. Germline-derived CDR1 and CDR2 are MNHNS and SASEGT. There are 15 residues in the CDR3. The DNA of the CDR3 is TGTGCCAGCAGTGACCGGGACAGGGTAAACTATGGCTACACCTTC. Translating it yields CASSDRDRVNYGYTF.

The table lists this clonotype with a few counts. V usage is TRBV20-1 and J usage is TRBJ2-5, with 14 nucleotides matching TRBD2. The V segment lost 6 bases and the J segment 5 bases; nucleotides outside the gene matches: 23. From germline, CDR1 is DFQATT and CDR2 SNEGSKA (reference sequence). The CDR3 has 20 residues. CDR3 nucleotides: TGCAGTGCCACCGTCTATTTGGGTAGGACTAGCGGGGGGACAAGGGAGACCCAGTACTTC. It yields the protein CSATVYLGRTSGGTRETQYF.

This chain links TRBV20-1 with TRBJ2-3; D is perhaps TRBD2 (6 bases). Trimming took off 4 bases at V and 1 base at J, with 18 bases between the two ends. CDR3 size: 16 residues. The germline gives CDR1 DFQATT, CDR2 SNEGSKA (reference sequence). CDR3 amino acids: CSATRPTREGTDTQYF. The CDR3 coding sequence is TGCAGTGCTACCCGACCGACTAGAGAGGGCACAGATACGCAGTATTTT.

The V gene is TRBV12-3 or TRBV12-4, the J gene TRBJ2-5, with 7 bases matching TRBD1. CDR3 length: 15 amino acids. Trimming removed 4 bases from V and 5 bases from J; junction bases left unmatched: 10. The CDR3 sequence: CASSSRSQGRETQYF. The DNA for the CDR3 is TGTGCCAGCAGTTCAAGATCACAGGGGCGGGAGACCCAGTACTTC.

This chain joins TRBV27 and TRBJ1-2; 7 positions match TRBD1. Germline values: CDR1 MNHEY, CDR2 SMNVEV (reference sequence). This CDR3 comprises 16 residues. V shed 1 base, J shed 5 bases, and the junction held 10 bases outside the gene matches. CDR3 residues: CASSLWGDSPYYGYTF. For the CDR3, the DNA is TGTGCCAGCAGTTTATGGGGGGACAGTCCTTATTATGGCTACACCTTC.